This TCR beta chain was identified in a study of beta chain features in type 1 diabetes (dated by TCRdb to 2017 to 2018). With regard to the full study: Mean age, gender distribution, total cell number and subset yield did not differ between patients and healthy donors. Regulatory and stem cell-like memory subsets were isolated from only 8 patients and about eight healthy donors, whereas naive and central memory subsets came from all 28 donors. In the study, TCRB repertoires of sorted circulating CD4+ T cell subsets from recently diagnosed type 1 diabetes patients were compared with those of matched healthy donors. A total of 90 million to 130 million sorted cells were examined across all samples, and a strong correlation was observed between cell number per subset and RNA yield.

Each donor gave one peripheral blood draw, around 0.12 L on average, collected into heparinised tubes. Using a panel that included CD45RO, CCR7, CD25, CD127, CD95 and CD27, naive, central memory, regulatory and stem cell-like memory CD4+ T cells were sorted on a BD FACSAria II. Every sorted population had a purity above 95%. PBMCs were separated immediately by Lymphoprep density gradient centrifugation and were stained directly, without being cultured. So that batch effects would be minimized, each experiment stained and sorted samples in pairs, pairing one healthy donor with one patient. For this clone: The target of this receptor is not known. Per-nucleotide qualities are absent, and no much larger clonotype sits a single base away.

All of the isolated RNA was reverse transcribed with the High Capacity cDNA Reverse Transcription Kit, so expressed TCRB transcripts were sequenced. Naive, central memory and regulatory T cell samples underwent deep immunoSEQ sequencing, averaging about 3.57 million total reads per sample. After sorted cells were lysed in RLT buffer, RNA was extracted with DNase-treated RNeasy Micro or Mini kits, with the choice depending on cell number. Each cell subset was processed separately to prevent cross-contamination, with patient and healthy donor samples processed together. Using the immunoSEQ multiplex PCR, TCRB sequences were amplified from cDNA into 87-bp fragments spanning the CDR3 region. Sequencing of the amplicons was performed on the Illumina HiSeq platform. Processing in the source paper ran as follows. PCR bias was corrected computationally using synthetic template baselines, and reads within Hamming distance 2 were collapsed, with unmergeable singletons discarded. Reads were aligned against IMGT so that V, D and J genes, CDR3 length and insertions or deletions at six rearrangement sites could be assigned. Clonotype counts were normalized to sorted cell number within each subset before computing true diversity and Gini coefficients with the tcR R package. The overlap coefficient, calculated on TCRB nucleotide sequences, was used to measure repertoire sharing. As a proxy for the pre-selection repertoire, out-of-frame TCRB sequences from naive cells were analyzed. The source is immuneACCESS, and TCRdb retained only in-frame sequences with V and J called. Part of the clones is not carried over; for the studies checked, unresolved V genes explain less than half of this, and the remainder is unexplained. V, J and clone size were drawn from that table, and D and trimming were deduced from the DNA. This sample has around 160,000 clones in its table, and roughly 65% of those were observed once. The top ten clonotypes cover about 0.091% of the sample.

Broad study findings and their caveats: Because cDNA was sequenced instead of genomic DNA, activated cells with high expression could be over-represented, although the groups did not differ in activation or CD3 levels. Only small numbers of individuals were included in the HLA sub-analyses, which left unresolved whether HLA type had any influence on TCRB rearrangement. Fewer insertions and more nucleotide deletions at VDJ recombination sites were observed in patients with type 1 diabetes, implying thymic rearrangement abnormalities. PCR may preferentially amplify shorter templates, but because patient and control samples were amplified and corrected together, any resulting skew would affect both groups equally. Naive, central memory and regulatory TCRB repertoires appeared more similar among patients than among healthy donors. A moderate but significant shortening of TCRB CDR3 length was observed in type 1 diabetes patients in all four CD4+ subsets.

The sample was naive CD4+ T cells from blood. The cell subset or site label for this specimen denotes: true naive CD4+ T cells. The TCR was taken from a young man with type 1 diabetes.

The CDR3 protein sequence reads: CSVGHAEAFF. In nucleotide form, the sequence is TGCAGCGTAGGACACGCTGAAGCTTTCTTT. The chain couples TRBV29-1 to TRBJ1-1; a tentative D call is TRBD1 (5 bases match). As encoded in the germline V gene, CDR1 is SQVTM while CDR2 is ANQGSEA. V was cut back by 6 bases and J by 6 bases, leaving a gap of 8 bases between them. From the cysteine through the phenylalanine, the CDR3 covers 10 amino acids. The only DNA kept is the CDR3, 30 bases in frame from the first base.